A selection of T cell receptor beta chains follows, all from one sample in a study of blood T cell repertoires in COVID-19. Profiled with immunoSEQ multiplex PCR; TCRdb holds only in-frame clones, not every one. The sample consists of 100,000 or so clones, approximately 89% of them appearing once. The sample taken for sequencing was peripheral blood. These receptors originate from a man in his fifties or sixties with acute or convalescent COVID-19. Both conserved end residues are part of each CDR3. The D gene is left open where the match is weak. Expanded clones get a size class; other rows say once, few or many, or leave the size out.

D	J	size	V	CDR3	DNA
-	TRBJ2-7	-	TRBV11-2	CASSLLGVYEQYF	TGTGCCAGCAGCCTACTAGGAGTGTACGAGCAGTACTTC
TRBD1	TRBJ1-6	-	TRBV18	CASSPGQGDSPLHF	TGTGCCAGCTCTCCGGGACAGGGTGATTCACCCCTCCACTTT
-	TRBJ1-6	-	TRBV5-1	CASRDTGTTHNSPLHF	TGCGCCAGCAGAGATACCGGGACAACTCATAATTCACCCCTCCACTTT
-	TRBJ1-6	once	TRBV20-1	CSASDSGRSYNSPLHF	TGCAGTGCTAGTGACAGCGGACGGTCCTATAATTCACCCCTCCACTTT
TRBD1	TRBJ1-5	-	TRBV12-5	CASGLFAGGGNQPQHF	TGTGCTAGTGGTTTGTTCGCAGGGGGAGGCAATCAGCCCCAGCATTTT
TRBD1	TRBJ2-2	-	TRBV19	CASSRQGANTGELFF	TGTGCCAGTAGCCGACAGGGTGCCAACACCGGGGAGCTGTTTTTT
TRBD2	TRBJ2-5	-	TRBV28	CASSSGLAGLVETQYF	TGTGCCAGCAGTTCGGGACTAGCGGGGCTCGTGGAGACCCAGTACTTC
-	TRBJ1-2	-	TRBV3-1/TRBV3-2	CASSPQGNYGYTF	TGTGCCAGCAGCCCGCAGGGTAACTATGGCTACACCTTC
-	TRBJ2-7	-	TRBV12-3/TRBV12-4	CASRHGPGEQYF	TGTGCCAGCAGGCACGGACCGGGGGAGCAGTACTTC
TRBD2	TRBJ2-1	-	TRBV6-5	CASSESGARYNEQFF	TGTGCCAGCTCAGAGAGCGGGGCTAGGTACAATGAGCAGTTCTTC
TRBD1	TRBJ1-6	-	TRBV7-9	CASSRDSPITPLHF	TGTGCCAGCAGCCGGGACAGTCCTATTACACCCCTCCACTTT
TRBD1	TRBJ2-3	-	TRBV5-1	CASSFLRGTDTQYF	TGCGCCAGCAGCTTCCTCAGGGGGACAGATACGCAGTATTTT
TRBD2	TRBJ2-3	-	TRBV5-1	CASSSETSGTDTQYF	TGCGCCAGCAGCTCAGAGACTAGCGGCACAGATACGCAGTATTTT
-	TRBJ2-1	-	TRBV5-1	CASSERGSAAKTEFF	TGCGCCAGCAGCGAAAGGGGGTCGGCGGCTAAGACCGAGTTCTTC
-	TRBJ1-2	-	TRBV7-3	CASSSLDGPLRGGYTF	TGTGCCAGCAGCTCATTAGACGGTCCTCTCAGGGGTGGCTACACCTTC
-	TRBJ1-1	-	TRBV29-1	CSVDNRYAEAFF	TGCAGCGTAGATAACAGGTACGCTGAAGCTTTCTTT
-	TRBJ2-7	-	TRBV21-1	CASTRDRLTYEQYF	TGTGCCAGCACACGGGACAGACTTACCTACGAGCAGTACTTC